This T cell receptor beta chain was recovered during a study of T cell repertoires in aging, cancer and after chemotherapy. On the study more broadly: Pre- and post-chemotherapy samples were paired from glioblastoma patients treated with temozolomide-based therapy.

Trimming shortened V by 5 bases and J by 6 bases, and 16 bases separated the two germline ends. CDR1 is MDHEN, CDR2 SYDVKM, per germline. CDR3 length: 14 residues. Rearranged V-D-J TRB sequences were amplified with a mixed TRB-A/B primer pool. Each CDR3 protein is one row after TCRdb ran MiXCR on the multiplex PCR reads. The sample has approximately 1,400 distinct CDR3 sequences; over 30% are singletons. TCR beta rearrangements were amplified from peripheral blood genomic DNA. This clonotype originated in a human donor with a solid tumor. The V gene is TRBV28, the J gene TRBJ1-2; D is perhaps TRBD1 (6 bases). The source material was blood. The CDR3 coding sequence is TGTGCCAGCAGTACGGGGCAGGGGCGTAATGGCTACACCTTC. It translates to CASSTGQGRNGYTF.